This TCR beta chain was observed in a study of CD8+CD57+ T cells in acquired aplastic anemia. About the research overall: Read counts for CD4+ cells (from healthy donors) averaged approximately 11 million.

Findings of the study overall: Patients and controls had CD8+ Simpson's diversity values that were not significantly distinct.

Germline V gene sequence: CDR1 SGHAT, CDR2 FQNNGV. The V end lost 0 bases, the J end lost 2 bases, and 21 bases lay between the germline ends. The CDR3 has 19 amino acids. According to the study, genomic DNA was the template for TCR beta VDJ and CDR3 profiling. TCRdb reanalysed the reads using MiXCR and keeps one entry per CDR3 protein. The sample records roughly 150,000 distinct CDR3 sequences, approximately 43% being singletons. Remarks on this clonotype: No antigen is known for it.

Material: sorted CD4+, CD8+, or CD8+CD57+ T cells (not recorded which) from PBMCs. The sequence came from a human donor in good health. The chain uses TRBV11-2 and TRBJ2-3; D gene uncertain. CDR3 loop: CASSLDEATQEKTTDTQYF. CDR3 DNA sequence: TGTGCCAGCAGCTTAGACGAGGCCACACAAGAAAAAACCACAGATACGCAGTATTTT.